The 12 T cell receptor beta chains below come from one sample, sequenced in a study of T cells expressing NK-cell markers. From the 5' RACE reads, TCRdb lists one entry per CDR3 protein and no DNA. The sample table sets out hundreds of thousands of distinct CDR3 sequences. The sequenced sample was blood T cells: a sorted CD56 or NKG2C T cell subset, CD4+ or CD8+ T cells, or bulk PBMC T cells (not recorded which). Source of these receptors: a woman aged 18 to 69 in good health.

The chain combines TRBV20-1 with TRBJ2-1; as DNA is missing, the TRBD2 call by TCRdb cannot be tested. This CDR3 region has 14 residues. Looked up from germline, CDR1 is DFQATT and CDR2 is SNEGSKA (reference sequence). This CDR3 reads CSAPSEWSYNEQFF.

The V and J genes are TRBV4-3 and TRBJ2-2; TCRdb outputs TRBD2, but without DNA this stays unchecked. The CDR3 runs 16 residues. Per the germline V gene, CDR1 is LGHNA and CDR2 is YSLEER. CDR3 in amino acids: CASSQGGGLNTGELFF.

J is TRBJ2-1 and V is TRBV4-1; TCRdb lists TRBD2, though no DNA is available to test this call. From germline, CDR1 is MGHRA and CDR2 YSYEKL. The CDR3 has 13 amino acids. The CDR3 sequence is CASRPASGGEQFF.

The chain couples TRBV5-1 to TRBJ2-1; with no DNA, the TCRdb D assignment of TRBD1 cannot be verified. CDR3 length: 15 residues. Germline CDR1 is SGHRS and CDR2 is YFSETQ. This chain's CDR3 is CASSLTRQGNNEQFF.

The V and J genes are TRBV6-1 and TRBJ1-6; the D call from TCRdb, TRBD1, cannot be confirmed without DNA. In germline, CDR1 is MNHNS, CDR2 SASEGT. The CDR3 loop spans 14 amino acids. The CDR3 is CASRQQGSNSPLHF.

V and J are TRBV7-2 and TRBJ2-3; the TCRdb D gene call, TRBD1, has no DNA to confirm it. The CDR3 totals 16 residues. Germline values: CDR1 SGHTA, CDR2 FQGNSA. CDR3 region: CASSLGLAGARDTQYF.

This chain links TRBV7-2 with TRBJ2-3; TCRdb's D gene call, TRBD2, goes unchecked for lack of DNA. CDR1 is SGHTA, CDR2 FQGNSA, per germline. CDR3 length equals 16 residues. CDR3 protein: CASSPLVRRPTDTQYF.

The rearrangement links TRBV6-1 to TRBJ2-3; TCRdb's D call, TRBD2, is unchecked because there is no DNA. Germline V gene sequence: CDR1 MNHNS, CDR2 SASEGT. This CDR3 is 14 amino acids long. CDR3 protein: CASLGGTYGGTQYF.

The chain has TRBV5-1 and TRBJ1-4; lacking DNA, the TRBD1 call made by TCRdb goes unchecked. Germline V gene data show CDR1 as SGHRS and CDR2 as YFSETQ. This CDR3 spans 16 amino acids. CDR3: CASSGGQGATNEKLFF.

The CDR3 sequence: CASSVRDRGTKNIQYF. V gene TRBV5-4 combines with J gene TRBJ2-4; the D call from TCRdb, TRBD1, cannot be confirmed without DNA. The CDR3 runs 16 residues. Germline lookup yields CDR1 SGHNT and CDR2 YYREEE (reference sequence).

V gene TRBV7-2 combines with J gene TRBJ2-7; there is no DNA to check the TCRdb D call of TRBD2. The germline V gene has CDR1 SGHTA and CDR2 FQGNSA. The CDR3 spans 17 residues. The chain's CDR3 is CASRSIAGTSGTYEQYF.

V usage is TRBV4-3 and J usage is TRBJ2-3; TCRdb reports TRBD2, a call that lacks DNA to check it against. CDR1 and CDR2 (germline): LGHNA, YSLEER. CDR3 length equals 18 residues. The CDR3 spells CASSQESKGREPRDTQYF.